Sequencing of this TCR beta chain was carried out in a study of T cell repertoires in cytomegalovirus infection. TCRdb used MiXCR to reprocess the reads, holding one entry per CDR3 protein. The repertoire holds 290,000 or so distinct CDR3 sequences, with approximately 8.9% as singletons. This clonotype has at least ten counts. The CDR3 sequence is 17 residues long. Germline V CDR1 and CDR2: MNHEY, SVGAGI. V was pared by 2 bases and J by 5 bases, with 9 bases of the junction left unmatched. The receptor comes from a human donor in good health (CMV status not recorded). Some clones in this sample may be carry-over from other donors' samples. V usage is TRBV6-5 and J usage is TRBJ1-4; 9 nucleotides match TRBD1. The sample taken for sequencing was PBMCs. The CDR3 loop is CASSYTPPGTGNEKLFF. The CDR3 nucleotides are TGTGCCAGCAGTTACACACCTCCTGGGACAGGGAATGAAAAACTGTTTTTT.